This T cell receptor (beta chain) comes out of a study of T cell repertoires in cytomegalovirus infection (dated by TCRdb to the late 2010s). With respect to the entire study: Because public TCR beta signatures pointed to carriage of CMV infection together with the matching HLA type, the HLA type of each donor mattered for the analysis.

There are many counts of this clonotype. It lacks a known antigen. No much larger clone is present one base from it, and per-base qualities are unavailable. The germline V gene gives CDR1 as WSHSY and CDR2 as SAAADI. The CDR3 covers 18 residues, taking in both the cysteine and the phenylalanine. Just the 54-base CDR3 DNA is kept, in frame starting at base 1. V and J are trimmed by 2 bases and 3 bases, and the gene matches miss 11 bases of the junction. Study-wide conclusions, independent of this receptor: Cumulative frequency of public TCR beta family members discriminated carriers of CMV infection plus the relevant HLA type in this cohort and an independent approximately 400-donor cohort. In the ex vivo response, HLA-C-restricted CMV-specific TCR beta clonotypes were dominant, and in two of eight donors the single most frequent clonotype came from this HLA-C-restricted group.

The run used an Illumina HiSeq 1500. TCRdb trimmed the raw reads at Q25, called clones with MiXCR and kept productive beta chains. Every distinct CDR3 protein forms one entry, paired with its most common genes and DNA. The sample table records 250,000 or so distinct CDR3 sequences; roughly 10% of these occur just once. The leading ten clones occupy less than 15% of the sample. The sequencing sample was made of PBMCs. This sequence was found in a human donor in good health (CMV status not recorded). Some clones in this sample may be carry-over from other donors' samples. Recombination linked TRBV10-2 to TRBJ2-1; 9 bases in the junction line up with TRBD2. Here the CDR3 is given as CASSETLSSGTYYNEQFF. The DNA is TGCGCCAGCAGTGAGACACTATCTAGCGGGACTTACTACAATGAGCAGTTCTTC.